The T cell receptor (beta chain) under discussion was sequenced for a study of radiotherapy plus CTLA-4 blockade in lung cancer. On the study more broadly: Among all patients, about 19% showed objective responses, while about 34% had disease control.

This clone occurred once. The antigen is not known. Profiling relied on immunoSEQ multiplex PCR, and the TCRdb table lists in-frame clones only, not all of them. The table shows tens of thousands of clones, with roughly 80% occurring only once. In chemo-refractory metastatic non-small-cell lung cancer, patients got ipilimumab CTLA-4 blockade together with focal radiation. Study outcomes and limitations: How blood T cell clones changed early, along with interferon-beta, reportedly forecast response best. The study found tumor-derived TCR clones expanded in blood after radiotherapy plus ipilimumab.

V gave up 4 bases and J gave up 5 bases, with 14 bases separating them. The CDR3 length is 15 residues. Germline CDR1 is MNHNY and CDR2 is SVGAGI (reference sequence). The chain uses TRBV6-6 and TRBJ2-2, with D tentatively TRBD1 (5 bases). The specimen was peripheral blood, collected from a patient treated with radiotherapy plus ipilimumab. The sequence derives from a human donor with non-small cell lung cancer who had a complete response to radiotherapy plus ipilimumab. The DNA for the CDR3 is TGTGCCAGCAGTTCCACCCCCAGGGAAACCGGGGAGCTGTTTTTT. This translates into CASSSTPRETGELFF.